This TCR beta chain originates from a study of vaccination and CD4 T cells after COVID-19. To note about this clonotype: What it binds is unknown.

The Oncomine TCR Beta short-read assay sequenced DNA from cultured CD4+ T cells. One entry per CDR3 protein, called by TCRdb with MiXCR from the PCR reads. The sample records approximately 9,000 distinct CDR3 sequences, about 66% being singletons. The CDR3 covers 15 residues. The V gene's germline CDR1 is SGHTA and CDR2 FQGNSA. After removal of 5 bases from V and 4 bases from J, the junction contained 10 bases not matched to a gene. Treatment noted: approximately nine-day PBMC culture with coronavirus spike peptide pools or control peptides (ViraFEST assay). Cultures used under 2.5 million PBMCs per well, approximately 9.8 IU/ml IL-2 and approximately 9.6 ug/ml peptides.

The TCR originated in a human donor who had recovered from COVID-19. The specimen was CD4+ T cells from blood, cultured in vitro. The V and J genes are TRBV7-2 and TRBJ2-5, with 7 bases that match TRBD1. The CDR3 spells CASSVRQGGGETQYF. CDR3 bases: TGTGCCAGCAGCGTCCGACAGGGTGGCGGAGAGACCCAGTACTTC.